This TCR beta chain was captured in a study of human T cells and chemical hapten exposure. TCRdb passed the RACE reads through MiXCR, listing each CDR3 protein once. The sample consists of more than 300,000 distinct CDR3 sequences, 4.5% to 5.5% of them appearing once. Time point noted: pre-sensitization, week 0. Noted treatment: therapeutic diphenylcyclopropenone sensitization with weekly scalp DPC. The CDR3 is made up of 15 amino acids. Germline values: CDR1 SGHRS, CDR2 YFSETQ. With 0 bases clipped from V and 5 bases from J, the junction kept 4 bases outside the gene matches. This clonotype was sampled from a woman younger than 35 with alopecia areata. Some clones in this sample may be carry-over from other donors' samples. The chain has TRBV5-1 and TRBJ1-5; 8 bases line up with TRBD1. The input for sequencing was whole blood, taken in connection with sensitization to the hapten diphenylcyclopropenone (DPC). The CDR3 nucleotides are TGCGCCAGCAGCTTGGATGGACAGGGTGATCAGCCCCAGCATTTT. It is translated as CASSLDGQGDQPQHF.